By frequency, the clone carrying this TCR beta chain is medium-sized. The length of the CDR3 is 16 residues. Germline V gene lookup returns CDR1 SQVTM and CDR2 ANQGSEA. TRB amplification used roughly 250 ng of peripheral blood genomic DNA. This sample stems from a study of T cell clusters in autoimmune cytopenias. Study summary: A median age of roughly 59 years and mean of approximately 51 years characterized healthy donor controls.

One tube held mixed TRB-A and TRB-B primer pools for touch-down PCR. Each CDR3 protein gets one entry in TCRdb, which reprocessed the multiplex PCR reads and gives no DNA. The sample table includes some 11,000 distinct CDR3 sequences. The same data also contributed to another study, on T cell repertoires in aging, cancer and after chemotherapy. That report adds: The whole study produced a dataset of several million TCR reads.

The sequence was obtained from a human donor in good health. The specimen was peripheral blood. The chain links TRBV29-1 to TRBJ2-6; TCRdb designates TRBD1, a call that cannot be tested without DNA. The CDR3 sequence: CSARTGVSSGANVLTF.